Listed below are T cell receptor beta chains from one sample, sequenced in a study of response to subunit inactivated influenza vaccine. Via MiXCR, TCRdb re-called the RT-PCR reads, giving one row per CDR3 protein. This sample has about 650,000 distinct CDR3 sequences, with about a sixth found just once. This sample comprised PBMCs from blood, obtained 11 to 12 days after vaccination. The receptors were sampled from a man aged 50-60 years who received an inactivated influenza vaccine. Each CDR3 is given with its conserved first and last residue. The order of the fields is clone size, J gene, D gene, V gene, CDR3 DNA, CDR3 protein. D genes are given only for firm matches. Clone size is not always given. Where it is, it says once, few, many or a class for expanded clones.

abundance: many
j_gene: TRBJ2-7
d_gene: -
v_gene: TRBV7-2
CDR3nt: TGTGCCAGCAGCTTAGAGGGCAGGGGGGCCTACGAGCAGTACTTC
CDR3aa: CASSLEGRGAYEQYF

abundance: many
j_gene: TRBJ2-7
d_gene: -
v_gene: TRBV10-3
CDR3nt: TGTGCCATCAGTGACGACAGCTACGAGCAGTACTTC
CDR3aa: CAISDDSYEQYF

abundance: few
j_gene: TRBJ2-1
d_gene: TRBD2
v_gene: TRBV4-1
CDR3nt: TGCGCCAGCAGCCAACTAGGACTAGGGTCCTACAATGAGCAGTTCTTC
CDR3aa: CASSQLGLGSYNEQFF

abundance: -
j_gene: TRBJ2-5
d_gene: -
v_gene: TRBV11-2
CDR3nt: TGTGCCAGCAGCTTTGAGCGGACCTACGGGGAGACCCAGTACTTC
CDR3aa: CASSFERTYGETQYF

abundance: -
j_gene: TRBJ1-1
d_gene: -
v_gene: TRBV19
CDR3nt: TGTGCCAGTAAGCTTCCCGAAAGGGCCACTGAAGCTTTCTTT
CDR3aa: CASKLPERATEAFF

abundance: -
j_gene: TRBJ2-1
d_gene: -
v_gene: TRBV20-1
CDR3nt: TGCAGTGCTGCCGGGGCCTTTGCCTACAATGAGCAGTTCTTC
CDR3aa: CSAAGAFAYNEQFF

abundance: -
j_gene: TRBJ2-7
d_gene: -
v_gene: TRBV6-2/TRBV6-3
CDR3nt: TGTGCCAGCAGGGCGGAAAGGCAGTACTTC
CDR3aa: CASRAERQYF

abundance: few
j_gene: TRBJ2-1
d_gene: -
v_gene: TRBV20-1
CDR3nt: TGCAGTGCTAGAGATACGGACAATGAGCCCAGCTCCTACAATGAGCAGTTCTTC
CDR3aa: CSARDTDNEPSSYNEQFF

abundance: few
j_gene: TRBJ2-1
d_gene: TRBD2
v_gene: TRBV3-1
CDR3nt: TGTGCCAGCGCACTAAAACGACTAGCGGGGTACAATGAGCAGTTCTTC
CDR3aa: CASALKRLAGYNEQFF

abundance: -
j_gene: TRBJ2-1
d_gene: -
v_gene: TRBV7-9
CDR3nt: TGTGCCAGCAGCTTAGACAGGGCCCGGGGGGTCCACAATGAGCAGTTCTTC
CDR3aa: CASSLDRARGVHNEQFF

abundance: -
j_gene: TRBJ2-7
d_gene: -
v_gene: TRBV29-1
CDR3nt: TGCAGCGTTGTGTGGGGCAGGCCCCTCGAGCAGTACTTC
CDR3aa: CSVVWGRPLEQYF

abundance: -
j_gene: TRBJ2-7
d_gene: -
v_gene: TRBV29-1
CDR3nt: TGCAGCGTGGGACCTTGGGGTAAGGACGAGCAGTACTTC
CDR3aa: CSVGPWGKDEQYF

abundance: -
j_gene: TRBJ2-1
d_gene: -
v_gene: TRBV7-2
CDR3nt: TGTGCCAGCAGCTTATTCCGGGGGGCGTACAATGAGCAGTTCTTC
CDR3aa: CASSLFRGAYNEQFF

abundance: -
j_gene: TRBJ2-5
d_gene: -
v_gene: TRBV2
CDR3nt: TGTGCCAGCAGTGGTCGGGAGGAGACCCAGTACTTC
CDR3aa: CASSGREETQYF

abundance: few
j_gene: TRBJ2-3
d_gene: -
v_gene: TRBV7-2
CDR3nt: TGTGCCAGCAGCTTAACTTCTCTGGGGAATACGCAGTATTTT
CDR3aa: CASSLTSLGNTQYF

abundance: -
j_gene: TRBJ2-5
d_gene: -
v_gene: TRBV7-6
CDR3nt: TGTGCCAGCAGCTTACGGGGCCTAGGCCAGTACTTC
CDR3aa: CASSLRGLGQYF

abundance: few
j_gene: TRBJ2-2
d_gene: -
v_gene: TRBV4-2
CDR3nt: TGTGCCAGCAGCCCCCGTTTAGGCGGGAAGTCCACCGGGGAGCTGTTTTTT
CDR3aa: CASSPRLGGKSTGELFF

abundance: many
j_gene: TRBJ2-5
d_gene: TRBD1
v_gene: TRBV12-3/TRBV12-4
CDR3nt: TGTGCCAGCAGGCCTAGCCCGGGACAGGGAGAAGAGACCCAGTACTTC
CDR3aa: CASRPSPGQGEETQYF

abundance: -
j_gene: TRBJ2-7
d_gene: -
v_gene: TRBV15
CDR3nt: TGTGCCACCAGCAGTCAGGGAGTCTACGAGCAGTACTTC
CDR3aa: CATSSQGVYEQYF

abundance: -
j_gene: TRBJ1-1
d_gene: -
v_gene: TRBV5-1
CDR3nt: TGCGCCAGCAGGGAGTTGAACACTGAAGCTTTCTTT
CDR3aa: CASRELNTEAFF

abundance: -
j_gene: TRBJ1-1
d_gene: -
v_gene: TRBV5-8
CDR3nt: TGTGCCAGCAGCTTGGGGGGCTCCCGGACGGTGAACACTGAAGCTTTCTTT
CDR3aa: CASSLGGSRTVNTEAFF

abundance: -
j_gene: TRBJ1-2
d_gene: -
v_gene: TRBV11-2
CDR3nt: TGTGCCAGCAGCTTATCTGGGCAGTACTATGGCTACACCTTC
CDR3aa: CASSLSGQYYGYTF

abundance: -
j_gene: TRBJ2-4
d_gene: TRBD1
v_gene: TRBV3-1
CDR3nt: TGTACCAGCAGTCTCCTCGGGACAGCCCTAGCCAAAAACATTCAGTACTTC
CDR3aa: CTSSLLGTALAKNIQYF

abundance: few
j_gene: TRBJ2-7
d_gene: -
v_gene: TRBV12-3/TRBV12-4
CDR3nt: TGTGCCAGCAGTGACCCGGCAGGGAGGTACGAGCAGTACTTC
CDR3aa: CASSDPAGRYEQYF